Included here is one T cell receptor (beta chain) sequence, with context. In replicate PCRs of sorted subsets, about 200 ng DNA, approximately 30,000 T cell genomes, was used. Per the study methods: ImmunoSEQ sequences covered only the junction and lacked quality scores; filtering therefore differed. The protocol was immunoSEQ multiplex PCR, while the TCRdb copy is restricted to in-frame clones and leaves out a portion. Clonal size and the V and J genes are those of that table, whereas D and trimming came from the DNA. The data show around 690,000 clones, 90% seen once. The data were obtained in a study of shared clonotypes between healthy human individuals. At the level of the study: Researchers assigned three CD4 naive, three CD4 memory, two CD8 naive and one CD8 memory plate to each donor.

V shed 0 bases and J shed 2 bases, with 7 bases lying between them. This CDR3 is built from 14 residues. Germline loops: CDR1 SEHNR, CDR2 FQNEAQ (reference sequence). The sample was memory CD8+ T cells from PBMCs. The subset is: CD45RO+ cells pooled with CCR7-negative TemRA cells. The chain uses TRBV7-9 and TRBJ2-5, with D unclear. The source is a man between 18 and 35 years old in good health. Some clones in this sample may be carry-over from other donors' samples. Here the CDR3 DNA reads TGTGCCAGCAGCTTAGCCGAACTTCAAGAGACCCAGTACTTC. Protein sequence: CASSLAELQETQYF.